This T cell receptor (beta chain) was observed in a study of shared clonotypes between healthy human individuals. General study points: Non-shared clonotypes had lower generation probabilities than those shared by all four donors. In this cohort, only blood was sampled, and tissue repertoires likely differ.

In the original analysis: In the immunoSEQ data, sequences were junction-only and lacked quality scores, so filtering differed. Sequenced by immunoSEQ multiplex PCR; TCRdb stores in-frame clones only, minus some. That table gives V, J and clone size, and the DNA gave D and trimming. The table has under 1,900,000 clones, approximately 98.5% seen once. A word on this clone: The antigen remains undetermined.

Healthy adults negative for HIV, lacking recent acute infections or vaccinations, served as donors. Per the germline V gene, CDR1 is SGHRS and CDR2 is YFSETQ. After removal of 4 bases from V and 0 bases from J, the junction contained 9 bases not matched to a gene. The CDR3 is 17 residues long. This sequence originates from a man aged 30 to 45 in good health. Specimen: naive CD4+ T cells sorted from blood. Subset denoted: CD45RA+ positively selected. V usage is TRBV5-1 and J usage is TRBJ1-3, with 8 nucleotides matching TRBD1. The CDR3, as DNA: TGCGCCAGCAGCCTCGGGACAGGCCGGGGCTCTGGAAACACCATATATTTT. Its protein product is CASSLGTGRGSGNTIYF.